This T cell receptor beta chain stems from a study of blood T cells in healthy people across ages. General study findings and limits: Using unsorted PBMCs precluded a conclusive naive versus antigen-experienced comparison.

Donors were systemically healthy Caucasian individuals from Russia aged roughly 6 to 90 years. The sample, approximately 11 milliliters of peripheral blood, was drawn from each donor. Every sample gave at least 6 micrograms of total RNA when it was extracted. A second about 7 to 12 cycle PCR used barcoded and J-beta primers. One entry per CDR3 protein results from TCRdb running MiXCR on the 5' RACE reads. Of 2 million or so distinct CDR3 sequences listed, around half are singletons. The germline CDR1 and CDR2 sequences are DFQATT and SNEGSKA (reference sequence). This CDR3 has 16 residues. Trimming shortened V by 1 base and J by 4 bases, and 17 bases separated the two germline ends. This clonotype has more than one count but fewer than ten. The antigen is not known.

Sample: blood. The chain combines TRBV20-1 with TRBJ2-4; D is perhaps TRBD1 or TRBD2 (6 bases each). The TCR comes from a middle-aged woman in good health. CDR3 sequence reads: CSARGGGGQLKNIQYF. In nucleotides, the CDR3 is TGCAGTGCTAGAGGGGGAGGAGGACAGTTGAAAAACATTCAGTACTTC.